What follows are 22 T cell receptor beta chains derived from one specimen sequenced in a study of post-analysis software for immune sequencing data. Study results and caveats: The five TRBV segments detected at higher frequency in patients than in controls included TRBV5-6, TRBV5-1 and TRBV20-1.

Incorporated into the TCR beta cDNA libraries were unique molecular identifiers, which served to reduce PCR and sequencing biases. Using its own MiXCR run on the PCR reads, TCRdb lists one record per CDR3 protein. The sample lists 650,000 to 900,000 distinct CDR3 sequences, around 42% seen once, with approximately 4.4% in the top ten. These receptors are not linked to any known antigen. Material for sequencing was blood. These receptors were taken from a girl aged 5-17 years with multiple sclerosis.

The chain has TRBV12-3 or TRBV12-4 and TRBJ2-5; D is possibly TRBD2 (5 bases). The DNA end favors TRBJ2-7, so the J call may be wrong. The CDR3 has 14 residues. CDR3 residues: CASRGPGDDYEQYF. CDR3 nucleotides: TGTGCCAGCAGAGGACCCGGGGATGACTACGAGCAGTACTTC.

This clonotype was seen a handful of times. The CDR3 loop reads CATSRDPGEAYEQYF. The DNA for the CDR3 is TGTGCCACCAGCAGAGATCCTGGGGAGGCTTACGAGCAGTACTTC. The V gene is TRBV15, the J gene TRBJ2-5, with D perhaps matching TRBD2 (6 bases). Near its end, the DNA agrees better with TRBJ2-7, so the J call may be wrong. In germline, CDR1 is LNHNV, CDR2 YYDKDF (reference sequence). The CDR3 length is 15 residues.

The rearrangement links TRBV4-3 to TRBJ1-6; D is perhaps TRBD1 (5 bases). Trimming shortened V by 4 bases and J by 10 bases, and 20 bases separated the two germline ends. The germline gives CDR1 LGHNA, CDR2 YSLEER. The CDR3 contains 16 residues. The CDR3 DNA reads TGCGCCAGCAGCCCCAGGTCGGGGCAAGGTGTATCACCCCTCCACTTT. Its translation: CASSPRSGQGVSPLHF.

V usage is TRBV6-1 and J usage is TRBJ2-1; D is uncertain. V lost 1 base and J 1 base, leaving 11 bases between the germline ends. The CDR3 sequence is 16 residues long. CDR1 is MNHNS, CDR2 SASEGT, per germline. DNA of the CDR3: TGTGCCAGCAGTGAAGTTGCGCGACAATCCTACAATGAGCAGTTCTTC. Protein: CASSEVARQSYNEQFF.

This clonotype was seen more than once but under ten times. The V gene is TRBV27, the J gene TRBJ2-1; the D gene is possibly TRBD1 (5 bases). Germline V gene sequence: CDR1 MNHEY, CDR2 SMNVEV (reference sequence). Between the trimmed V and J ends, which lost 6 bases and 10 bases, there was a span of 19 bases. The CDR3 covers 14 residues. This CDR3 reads CASSSLQGFGEQFF. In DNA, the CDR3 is TGTGCCAGCAGCTCCCTGCAGGGATTTGGGGAGCAGTTCTTC.

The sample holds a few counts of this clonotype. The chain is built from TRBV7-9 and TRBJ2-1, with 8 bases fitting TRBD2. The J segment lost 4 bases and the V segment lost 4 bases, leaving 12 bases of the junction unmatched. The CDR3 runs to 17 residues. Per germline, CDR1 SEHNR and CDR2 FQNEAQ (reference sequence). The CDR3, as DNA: TGTGCCAGCAGCTCTCCTGCTAGCGGGCCAGATTACAATGAGCAGTTCTTC. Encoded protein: CASSSPASGPDYNEQFF.

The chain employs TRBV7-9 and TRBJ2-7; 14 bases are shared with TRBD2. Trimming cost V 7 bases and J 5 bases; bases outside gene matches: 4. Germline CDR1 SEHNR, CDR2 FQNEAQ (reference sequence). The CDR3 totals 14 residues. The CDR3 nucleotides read TGTGCCAGCAACTCGGGACTAGCGGGAGACGAGCAGTACTTC. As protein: CASNSGLAGDEQYF.

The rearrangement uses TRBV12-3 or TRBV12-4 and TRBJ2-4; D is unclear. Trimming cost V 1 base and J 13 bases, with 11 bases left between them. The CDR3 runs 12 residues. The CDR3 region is CASSLEGQEQYF. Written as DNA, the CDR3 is TGTGCCAGCAGTTTAGAAGGGCAGGAGCAGTACTTC.

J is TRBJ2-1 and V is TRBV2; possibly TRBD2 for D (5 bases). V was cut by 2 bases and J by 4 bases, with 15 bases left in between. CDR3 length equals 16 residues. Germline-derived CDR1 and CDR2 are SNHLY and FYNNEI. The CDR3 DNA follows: TGTGCCAGCAGTGAACTAGGATCACGGGGTTACAATGAGCAGTTCTTC. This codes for CASSELGSRGYNEQFF. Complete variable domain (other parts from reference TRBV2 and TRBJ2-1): EPEVTQTPSHQVTQMGQEVILRCVPISNHLYFYWYRQILGQKVEFLVSFYNNEISEKSEIFDDQFSVERPDGSNFTLKIRSTKLEDSAMYFCASSELGSRGYNEQFFGPGTRLTVL.

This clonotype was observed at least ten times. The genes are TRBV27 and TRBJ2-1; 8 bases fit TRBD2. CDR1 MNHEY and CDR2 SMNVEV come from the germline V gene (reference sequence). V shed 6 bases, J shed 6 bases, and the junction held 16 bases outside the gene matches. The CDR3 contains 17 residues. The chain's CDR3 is CASRGGSGGITANEQFF. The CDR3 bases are TGTGCCAGCAGAGGAGGGAGCGGGGGAATTACCGCCAATGAGCAGTTCTTC.

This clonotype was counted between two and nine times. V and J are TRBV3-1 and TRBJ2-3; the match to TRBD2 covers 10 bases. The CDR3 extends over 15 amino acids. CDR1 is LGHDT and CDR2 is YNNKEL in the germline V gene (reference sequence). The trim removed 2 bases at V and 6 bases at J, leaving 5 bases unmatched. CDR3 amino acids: CASSQLAGAGDTQYF. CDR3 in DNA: TGTGCCAGCAGCCAACTAGCGGGAGCAGGTGATACGCAGTATTTT.

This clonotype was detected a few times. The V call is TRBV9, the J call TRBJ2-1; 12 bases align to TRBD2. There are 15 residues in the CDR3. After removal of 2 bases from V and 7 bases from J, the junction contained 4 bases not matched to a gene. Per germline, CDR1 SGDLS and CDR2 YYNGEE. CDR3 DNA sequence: TGTGCCAGCAGCGTGACTAGCGGGAGCTGGAATGAGCAGTTCTTC. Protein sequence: CASSVTSGSWNEQFF.

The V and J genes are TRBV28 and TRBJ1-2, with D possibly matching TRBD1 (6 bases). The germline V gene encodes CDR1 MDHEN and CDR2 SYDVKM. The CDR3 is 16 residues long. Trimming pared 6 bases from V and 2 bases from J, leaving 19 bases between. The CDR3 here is CASSPPGGQSNYGYTF. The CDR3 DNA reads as TGTGCCAGCAGCCCACCCGGGGGGCAATCCAACTATGGCTACACCTTC.

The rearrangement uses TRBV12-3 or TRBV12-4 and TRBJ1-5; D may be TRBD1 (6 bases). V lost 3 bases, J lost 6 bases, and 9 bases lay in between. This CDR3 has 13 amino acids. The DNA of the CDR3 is TGTGCCAGCAGTTTGGGGGCAGCTCAGCCCCAGCATTTT. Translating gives CASSLGAAQPQHF.

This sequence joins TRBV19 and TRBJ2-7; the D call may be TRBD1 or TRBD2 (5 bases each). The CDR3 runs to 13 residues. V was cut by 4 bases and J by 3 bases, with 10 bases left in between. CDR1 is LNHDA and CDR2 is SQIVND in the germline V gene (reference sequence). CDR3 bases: TGTGCCAGTAGTACGGGACCGGGCTACGAGCAGTACTTC. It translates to CASSTGPGYEQYF.

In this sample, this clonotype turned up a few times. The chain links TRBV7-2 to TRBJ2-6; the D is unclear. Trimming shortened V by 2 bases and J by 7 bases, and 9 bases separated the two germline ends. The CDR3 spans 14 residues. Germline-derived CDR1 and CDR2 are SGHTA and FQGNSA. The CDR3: CASSLFTSANVLTF. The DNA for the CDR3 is TGTGCCAGCAGCTTATTTACTTCTGCCAACGTCCTGACTTTC.

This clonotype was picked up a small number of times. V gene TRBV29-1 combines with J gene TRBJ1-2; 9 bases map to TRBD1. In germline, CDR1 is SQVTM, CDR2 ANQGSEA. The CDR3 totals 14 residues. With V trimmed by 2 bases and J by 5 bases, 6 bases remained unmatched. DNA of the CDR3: TGCAGCGTTGAATGGGACAGGGTTCGGTATGGCTACACCTTC. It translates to CSVEWDRVRYGYTF.

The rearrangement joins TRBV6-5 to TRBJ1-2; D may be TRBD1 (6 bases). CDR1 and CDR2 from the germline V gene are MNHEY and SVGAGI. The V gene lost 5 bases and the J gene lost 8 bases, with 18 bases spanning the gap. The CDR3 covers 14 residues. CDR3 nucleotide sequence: TGTGCCAGCAGTCCAGGACAGCCGAGGATGGGCTACACCTTC. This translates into CASSPGQPRMGYTF.

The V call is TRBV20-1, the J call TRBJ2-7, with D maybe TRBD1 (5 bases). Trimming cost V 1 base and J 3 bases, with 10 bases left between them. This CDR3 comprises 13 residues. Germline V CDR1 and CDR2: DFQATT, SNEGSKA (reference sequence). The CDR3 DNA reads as TGCAGTGCTAGAGCGCAGGGCCGCTACGAGCAGTACTTC. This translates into CSARAQGRYEQYF.

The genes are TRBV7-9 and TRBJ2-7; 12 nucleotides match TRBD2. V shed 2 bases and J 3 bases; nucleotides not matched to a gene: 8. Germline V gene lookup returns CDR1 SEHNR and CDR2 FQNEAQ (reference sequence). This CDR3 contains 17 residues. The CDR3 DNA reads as TGTGCCAGCAGCTTAAAGGGTCGACTAGCGGGAGTCTACGAGCAGTACTTC. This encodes CASSLKGRLAGVYEQYF.

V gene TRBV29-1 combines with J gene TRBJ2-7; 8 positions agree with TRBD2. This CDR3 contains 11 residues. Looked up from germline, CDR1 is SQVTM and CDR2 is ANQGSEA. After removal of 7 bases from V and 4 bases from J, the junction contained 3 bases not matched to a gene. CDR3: CSAASGYEQYF. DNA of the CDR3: TGCAGCGCCGCTAGCGGGTACGAGCAGTACTTC.

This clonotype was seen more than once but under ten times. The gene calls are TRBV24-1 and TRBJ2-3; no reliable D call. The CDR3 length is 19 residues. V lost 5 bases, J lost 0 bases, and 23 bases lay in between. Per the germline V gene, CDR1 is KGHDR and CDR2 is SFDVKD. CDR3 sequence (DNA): TGTGCCACCAGTGGGAAATCTACAATAGCCTCTCCCAGCACAGATACGCAGTATTTT. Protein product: CATSGKSTIASPSTDTQYF.